Below, 17 T cell receptor beta chains from the same sample are listed, as sequenced in a study of blood T cell repertoires in COVID-19. TCRdb's table, derived via immunoSEQ multiplex PCR, lists solely in-frame clones and lacks some. The data contain over 200,000 clones, 86% of them singletons. Material: peripheral blood. These receptors were collected from a man aged 25 to 45 who had recovered from COVID-19.

This clone was seen a few times. This chain uses TRBV18 with TRBJ2-3; D might be TRBD2 (6 bases). From germline, CDR1 is KGHSH and CDR2 LQKENI. This CDR3 comprises 15 residues. Trimming removed 3 bases at V and 0 bases at J, with 10 bases between. Written as DNA, the CDR3 is TGTGCCAGCTCACCGGACGGGGGAAGCACAGATACGCAGTATTTT. As protein: CASSPDGGSTDTQYF.

This clone occurred many times. This rearrangement joins TRBV6-5 to TRBJ2-7, with a weak D call TRBD1 (6 bases). This CDR3 region has 16 residues. Trimming stripped 2 bases from V and 5 bases from J, with 19 bases between. Germline loops: CDR1 MNHEY, CDR2 SVGAGI. CDR3 DNA: TGTGCCAGCAGTTACATTTTCACTCAGGGGTCCAACGAGCAGTACTTC. Translation: CASSYIFTQGSNEQYF.

V and J are TRBV30 and TRBJ2-7; 8 nucleotides line up with TRBD1. Trimming at V came to 0 bases and at J to 7 bases, leaving 11 bases not matched to a gene. From germline, CDR1 is GTSNPN and CDR2 SVGIG (reference sequence). The CDR3 covers 15 residues. CDR3 sequence: CAWSVLTGAGGEQYF. CDR3 DNA: TGTGCCTGGAGTGTCCTGACAGGGGCAGGAGGGGAGCAGTACTTC.

Regarding this clone: One end of the junction varies from germline; a read error may be responsible. V is TRBV18 and J is TRBJ2-3, with D possibly matching TRBD2 (7 bases). The CDR3 is 14 amino acids. Germline CDR1 reads KGHSH; CDR2 reads LQKENI. The CDR3 sequence: CASPPGGGWDTQYF. CDR3 coding DNA: TGTGCCAGCCCACCCGGCGGGGGCTGGGATACGCAGTATTTT.

The J gene is TRBJ2-1, the V gene TRBV15, with D perhaps TRBD2 (5 bases). Trimming shortened V by 0 bases and J by 10 bases, and 19 bases separated the two germline ends. The CDR3 is 16 amino acids. Germline CDR1 is LNHNV and CDR2 is YYDKDF (reference sequence). The CDR3 sequence: CATSRDMSAASGEQFF. For the CDR3, the DNA is TGTGCCACCAGCAGAGATATGTCGGCGGCCTCGGGGGAGCAGTTCTTC.

V usage is TRBV6-2 or TRBV6-3 and J usage is TRBJ1-5; no clear D. Germline V gene lookup returns CDR1 MNHEY and CDR2 SVGEGT. Trimming took off 2 bases at V and 0 bases at J, with 11 bases between the two ends. The CDR3 runs to 16 residues. The chain's CDR3 is CASSYPHGYSNQPQHF. Written as DNA, the CDR3 is TGTGCCAGCAGTTACCCCCACGGGTATAGCAATCAGCCCCAGCATTTT.

This clone was picked up one time. The chain has TRBV4-1 and TRBJ1-1, with D hard to call. This CDR3 has 15 amino acids. CDR1 and CDR2 from the germline V gene are MGHRA and YSYEKL. The ends were cut back, 2 bases at V and 3 bases at J, with 13 bases in the middle. DNA of the CDR3: TGCGCCAGCAGCCAAAGCCGCTCTGGGCACACTGAAGCTTTCTTT. It specifies CASSQSRSGHTEAFF.

A single count supports this clone. The chain employs TRBV25-1 and TRBJ1-2; D is possibly TRBD1 (5 bases). V dropped 3 bases and J dropped 8 bases, with 10 bases sitting between them. The germline gives CDR1 MGHDK, CDR2 SYGVNS. This CDR3 is 12 amino acids long. Written as DNA, the CDR3 is TGTGCCAGCAGTGAGCTTAAGGGGGGCTACACCTTC. This encodes CASSELKGGYTF.

The chain recombines TRBV5-1 with TRBJ2-7; 7 positions match TRBD1. The CDR3 runs to 15 residues. The V gene's germline CDR1 is SGHRS and CDR2 YFSETQ. Trimming took 3 bases from V and 1 from J; bases not matched to a gene: 7. The CDR3 bases are TGCGCCAGCAGCTCCACCGGGACAGTTTCCTACGAGCAGTACTTC. Translating it yields CASSSTGTVSYEQYF.

J is TRBJ1-6 and V is TRBV27, with TRBD1 as a possible D gene (6 bases). In germline, CDR1 is MNHEY, CDR2 SMNVEV (reference sequence). The V and J ends lost 5 bases and 7 bases respectively, with 21 bases between them. The CDR3 extends over 17 amino acids. CDR3 in amino acids: CASSRRTASPANSPLHF. CDR3 nucleotides: TGTGCCAGCAGTCGAAGGACAGCCAGCCCCGCAAATTCACCCCTCCACTTT.

This sequence joins TRBV4-1 and TRBJ2-1; TRBD2 matches 8 bases. The germline CDR1 and CDR2 sequences are MGHRA and YSYEKL. The V gene end was trimmed by 3 bases and the J gene end by 4 bases; junction bases not matched to a gene: 8. The CDR3 runs 16 residues. CDR3 sequence reads: CASSQSSGLGYNEQFF. The CDR3 DNA reads TGCGCCAGCAGCCAGAGCTCGGGACTAGGTTACAATGAGCAGTTCTTC.

The chain combines TRBV2 with TRBJ1-1; D gene unclear. Deletions cut 5 bases from V and 5 bases from J, with 15 bases between. The CDR3 length is 14 residues. CDR1 and CDR2 from the germline V gene are SNHLY and FYNNEI. CDR3 in amino acids: CASSSSRGSTEAFF. The DNA for the CDR3 is TGTGCCAGCAGTTCCTCGCGGGGAAGTACTGAAGCTTTCTTT.

This chain links TRBV6-2 or TRBV6-3 with TRBJ1-5, with 10 bases that match TRBD1. V was pared by 5 bases and J by 4 bases, with 11 bases of the junction left unmatched. Looked up from germline, CDR1 is MNHEY and CDR2 is SVGEGT. The CDR3 sequence is 17 residues long. CDR3 DNA sequence: TGTGCCAGCAGTCCCGGGACAGGGGCTTACACAAATCAGCCCCAGCATTTT. It is translated as CASSPGTGAYTNQPQHF.

The chain links TRBV11-2 to TRBJ1-1, with D unresolved. Germline CDR1 reads SGHAT; CDR2 reads FQNNGV. The length of the CDR3 is 13 residues. Trimming shortened V by 1 base and J by 3 bases, and 6 bases separated the two germline ends. The CDR3 protein is CASSLARDTEAFF. In DNA form, the CDR3 reads TGTGCCAGCAGCTTAGCTCGTGACACTGAAGCTTTCTTT.

The chain carries TRBV6-5 and TRBJ1-2; 7 positions agree with TRBD1. V lost 7 bases, J lost 4 bases, and 12 bases stayed unmatched. Germline V gene sequence: CDR1 MNHEY, CDR2 SVGAGI. This CDR3 has 15 residues. The CDR3 DNA sequence: TGTGCCAGCAACCTTCGACAGGGACCCACCTATGGCTACACCTTC. As protein: CASNLRQGPTYGYTF.

This clone turned up a few times. This CDR3 is CASSQDAGLINEKLFF. The CDR3 DNA is TGTGCCAGCAGCCAAGACGCCGGACTGATTAATGAAAAACTGTTTTTT. The V call is TRBV3-1 (or the pseudogene TRBV3-2), the J call TRBJ1-4, with unresolved D. Trimming left V 0 bases short and J 4 bases short, with 12 bases between. This CDR3 has 16 amino acids. The V gene's germline CDR1 is LGHDT and CDR2 YNNKEL (reference sequence).

The chain combines TRBV25-1 with TRBJ1-1; tentative D call: TRBD1 (6 bases). The length of the CDR3 is 13 residues. Germline CDR1 reads MGHDK; CDR2 reads SYGVNS. Trimming removed 6 bases from V and 4 bases from J, with 12 bases in between. The CDR3 nucleotides read TGTGCCAGCAGCAGGGGACAAAGCACTGAAGCTTTCTTT. Protein: CASSRGQSTEAFF.